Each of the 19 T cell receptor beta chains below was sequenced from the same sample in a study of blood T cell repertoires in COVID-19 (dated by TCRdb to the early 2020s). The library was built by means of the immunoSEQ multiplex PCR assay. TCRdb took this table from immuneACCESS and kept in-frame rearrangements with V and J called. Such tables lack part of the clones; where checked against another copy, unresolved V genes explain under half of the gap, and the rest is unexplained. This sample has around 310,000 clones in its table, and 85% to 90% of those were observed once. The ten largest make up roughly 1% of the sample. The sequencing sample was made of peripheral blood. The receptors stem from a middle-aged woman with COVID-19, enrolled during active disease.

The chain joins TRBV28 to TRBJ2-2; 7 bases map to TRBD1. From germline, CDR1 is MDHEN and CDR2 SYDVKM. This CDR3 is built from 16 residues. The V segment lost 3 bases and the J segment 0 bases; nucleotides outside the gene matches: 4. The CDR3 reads CASSFSGTANTGELFF. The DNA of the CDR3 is TGTGCCAGCAGTTTTTCTGGGACAGCGAACACCGGGGAGCTGTTTTTT.

Here the CDR3 reads CAWGVSSYNSPLHF. CDR3 DNA: TGTGCCTGGGGGGTGAGCTCCTATAATTCACCCCTCCACTTT. The gene calls are TRBV30 and TRBJ1-6; D not resolved. This CDR3 is built from 14 residues. V was pared by 5 bases and J by 0 bases, with 8 bases between. From germline, CDR1 is GTSNPN and CDR2 SVGIG (reference sequence). Complete variable domain (other parts from reference TRBV30 and TRBJ1-6): SQTIHQWPATLVQPVGSPLSLECTVEGTSNPNLYWYRQAAGRGLQLLFYSVGIGQISSEVPQNLSASRPQDRQFILSSKKLLLSDSGFYLCAWGVSSYNSPLHFGNGTRLTVT.

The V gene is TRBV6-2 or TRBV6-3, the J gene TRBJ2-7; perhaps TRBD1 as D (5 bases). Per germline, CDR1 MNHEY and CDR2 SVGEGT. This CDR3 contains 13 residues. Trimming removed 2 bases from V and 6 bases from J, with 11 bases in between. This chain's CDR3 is CASSYGQGGEQYF. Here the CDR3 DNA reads TGTGCCAGCAGTTACGGTCAGGGTGGCGAGCAGTACTTC.

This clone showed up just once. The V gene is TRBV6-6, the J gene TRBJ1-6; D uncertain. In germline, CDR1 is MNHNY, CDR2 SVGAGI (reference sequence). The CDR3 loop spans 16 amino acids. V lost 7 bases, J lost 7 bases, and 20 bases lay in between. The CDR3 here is CASIQLPGIANSPLHF. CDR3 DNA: TGTGCCAGCATCCAACTGCCCGGGATAGCAAATTCACCCCTCCACTTT.

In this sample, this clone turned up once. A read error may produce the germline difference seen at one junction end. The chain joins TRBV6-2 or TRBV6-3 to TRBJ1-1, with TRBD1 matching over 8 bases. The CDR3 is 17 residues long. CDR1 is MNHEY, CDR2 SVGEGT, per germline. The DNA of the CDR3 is TGTGCCGGCAGCCGGCGACAGGGGCCTTGGATGAACACTGAAGCTTTCTTT. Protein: CAGSRRQGPWMNTEAFF.

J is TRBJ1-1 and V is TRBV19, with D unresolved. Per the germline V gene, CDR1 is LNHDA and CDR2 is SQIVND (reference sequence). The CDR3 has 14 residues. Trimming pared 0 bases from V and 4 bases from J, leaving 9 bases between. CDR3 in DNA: TGTGCCAGTAGTATAGACGGGGTACCCACTGAAGCTTTCTTT. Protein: CASSIDGVPTEAFF.

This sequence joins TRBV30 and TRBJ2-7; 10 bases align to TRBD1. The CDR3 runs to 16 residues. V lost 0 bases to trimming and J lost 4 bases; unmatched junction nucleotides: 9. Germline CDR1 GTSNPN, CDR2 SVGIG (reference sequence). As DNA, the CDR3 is TGTGCCTGGAGTGTACTTAGGACAGGGGGTGTTTACGAGCAGTACTTC. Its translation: CAWSVLRTGGVYEQYF.

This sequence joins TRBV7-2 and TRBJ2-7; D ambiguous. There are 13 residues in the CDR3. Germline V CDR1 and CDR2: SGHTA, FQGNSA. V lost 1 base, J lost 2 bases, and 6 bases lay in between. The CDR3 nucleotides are TGTGCCAGCAGCTTAGTTATCCCCTACGAGCAGTACTTC. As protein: CASSLVIPYEQYF.

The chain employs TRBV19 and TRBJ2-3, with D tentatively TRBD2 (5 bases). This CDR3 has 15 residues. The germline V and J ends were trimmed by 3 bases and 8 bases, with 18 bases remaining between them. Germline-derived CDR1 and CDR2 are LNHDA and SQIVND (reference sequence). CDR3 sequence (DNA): TGTGCCAGTAGTATGGCAGGTCTGGGAGAGGGTACGCAGTATTTT. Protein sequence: CASSMAGLGEGTQYF.

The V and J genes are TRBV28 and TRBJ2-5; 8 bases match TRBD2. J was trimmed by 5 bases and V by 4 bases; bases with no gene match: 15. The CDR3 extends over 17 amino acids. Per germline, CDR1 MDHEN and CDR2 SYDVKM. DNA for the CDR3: TGTGCCAGCAGTTCTCCCGGGGCGGGAGGTAATCGGGAGACCCAGTACTTC. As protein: CASSSPGAGGNRETQYF.

The CDR3 bases are TGTGCCAGCAGTTACTCGATACAGACTAACTATGGCTACACCTTC. It yields the protein CASSYSIQTNYGYTF. This chain uses TRBV6-5 with TRBJ1-2; no definite D call. This CDR3 comprises 15 residues. Trimming cost V 0 bases and J 0 bases, with 8 bases left between them. Germline values: CDR1 MNHEY, CDR2 SVGAGI.

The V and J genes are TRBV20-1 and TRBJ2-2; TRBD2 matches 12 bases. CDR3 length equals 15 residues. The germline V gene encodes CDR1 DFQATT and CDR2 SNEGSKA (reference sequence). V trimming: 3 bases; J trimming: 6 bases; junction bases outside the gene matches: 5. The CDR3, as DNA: TGCAGTGCTAGTGAACTAGCGGGAGGAGCCGGGGAGCTGTTTTTT. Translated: CSASELAGGAGELFF.

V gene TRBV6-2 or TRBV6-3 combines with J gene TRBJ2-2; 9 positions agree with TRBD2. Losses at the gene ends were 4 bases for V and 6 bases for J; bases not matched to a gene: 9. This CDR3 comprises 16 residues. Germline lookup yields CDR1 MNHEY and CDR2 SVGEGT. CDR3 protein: CASSSSAGGPPGELFF. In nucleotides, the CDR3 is TGTGCCAGCAGTTCCTCAGCGGGGGGCCCTCCCGGGGAGCTGTTTTTT.

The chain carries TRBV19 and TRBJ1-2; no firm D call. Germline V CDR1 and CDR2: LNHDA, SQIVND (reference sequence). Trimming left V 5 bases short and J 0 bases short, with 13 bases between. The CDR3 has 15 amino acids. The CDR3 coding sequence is TGTGCCAGTAGTGAGGTCCTCGTGGCTAACTATGGCTACACCTTC. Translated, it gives CASSEVLVANYGYTF.

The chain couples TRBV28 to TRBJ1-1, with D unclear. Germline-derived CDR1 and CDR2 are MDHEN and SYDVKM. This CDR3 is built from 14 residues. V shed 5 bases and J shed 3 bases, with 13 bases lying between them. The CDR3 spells CASSLPRAHTEAFF. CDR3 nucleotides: TGTGCCAGCAGTCTGCCAAGAGCCCACACTGAAGCTTTCTTT.

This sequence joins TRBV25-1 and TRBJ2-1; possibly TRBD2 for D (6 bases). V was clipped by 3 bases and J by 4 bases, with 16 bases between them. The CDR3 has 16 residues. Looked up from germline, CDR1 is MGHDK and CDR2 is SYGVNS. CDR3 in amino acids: CASSDLGGGEYNEQFF. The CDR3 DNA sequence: TGTGCCAGCAGTGACCTTGGAGGCGGGGAGTACAATGAGCAGTTCTTC.

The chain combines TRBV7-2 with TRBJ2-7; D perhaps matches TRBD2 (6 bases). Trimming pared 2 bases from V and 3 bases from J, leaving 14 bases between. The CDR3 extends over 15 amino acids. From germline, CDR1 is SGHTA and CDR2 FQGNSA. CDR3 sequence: CASSLSSGRYYEQYF. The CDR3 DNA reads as TGTGCCAGCAGCTTATCGTCAGGGAGGTACTACGAGCAGTACTTC.

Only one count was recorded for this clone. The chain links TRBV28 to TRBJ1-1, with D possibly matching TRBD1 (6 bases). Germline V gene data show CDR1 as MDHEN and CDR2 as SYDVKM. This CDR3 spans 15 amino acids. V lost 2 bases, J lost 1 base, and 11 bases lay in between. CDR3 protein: CASSLPQGRNTEAFF. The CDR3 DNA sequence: TGTGCCAGCAGTTTACCCCAGGGGAGGAACACTGAAGCTTTCTTT.

The CDR3 region has the DNA TGTGCCAGCAGCCGAACGGGGGGCACCGGGGAGCTGTTTTTT. Amino acids: CASSRTGGTGELFF. V is TRBV5-4 and J is TRBJ2-2; 7 bases agree with TRBD2. V was clipped by 4 bases and J by 4 bases; unmatched bases: 4. This CDR3 is built from 14 residues. In germline, CDR1 is SGHNT, CDR2 YYREEE (reference sequence). The full variable domain, in which reference TRBV5-4 and TRBJ2-2 provide the parts outside the CDR3, is ETGVTQSPTHLIKTRGQQVTLRCSSQSGHNTVSWYQQALGQGPQFIFQYYREEENGRGNFPPRFSGLQFPNYSSELNVNALELDDSALYLCASSRTGGTGELFFGEGSRLTVL.